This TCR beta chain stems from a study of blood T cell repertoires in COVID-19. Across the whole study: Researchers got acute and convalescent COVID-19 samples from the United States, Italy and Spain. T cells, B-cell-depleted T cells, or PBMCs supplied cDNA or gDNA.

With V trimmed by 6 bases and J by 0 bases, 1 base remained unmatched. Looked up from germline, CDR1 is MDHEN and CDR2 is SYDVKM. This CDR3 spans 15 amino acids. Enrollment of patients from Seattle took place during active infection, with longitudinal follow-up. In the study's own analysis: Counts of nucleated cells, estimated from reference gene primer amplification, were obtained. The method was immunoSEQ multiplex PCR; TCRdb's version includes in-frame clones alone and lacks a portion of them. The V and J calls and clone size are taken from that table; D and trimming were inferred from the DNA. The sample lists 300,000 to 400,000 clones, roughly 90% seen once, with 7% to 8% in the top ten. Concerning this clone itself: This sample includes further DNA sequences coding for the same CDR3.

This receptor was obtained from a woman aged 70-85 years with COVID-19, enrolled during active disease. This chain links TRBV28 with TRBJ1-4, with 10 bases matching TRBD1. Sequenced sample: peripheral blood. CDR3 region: CASSGQGATNEKLFF. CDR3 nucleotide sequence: TGTGCCAGCAGCGGACAGGGGGCAACTAATGAAAAACTGTTTTTT.